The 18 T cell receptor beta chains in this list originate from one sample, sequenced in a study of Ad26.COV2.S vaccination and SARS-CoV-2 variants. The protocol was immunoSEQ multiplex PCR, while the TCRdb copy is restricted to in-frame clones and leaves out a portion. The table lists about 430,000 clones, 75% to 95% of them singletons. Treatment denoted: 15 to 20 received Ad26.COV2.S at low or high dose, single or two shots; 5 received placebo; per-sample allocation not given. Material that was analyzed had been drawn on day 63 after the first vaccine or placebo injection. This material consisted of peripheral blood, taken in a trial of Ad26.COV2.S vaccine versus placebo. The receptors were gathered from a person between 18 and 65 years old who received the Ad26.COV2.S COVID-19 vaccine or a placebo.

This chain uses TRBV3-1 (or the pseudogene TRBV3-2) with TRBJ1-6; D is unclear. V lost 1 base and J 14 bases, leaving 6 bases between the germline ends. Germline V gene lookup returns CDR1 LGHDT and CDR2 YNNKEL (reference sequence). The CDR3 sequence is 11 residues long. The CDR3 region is CASSQGPALHF. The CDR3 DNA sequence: TGTGCCAGCAGCCAAGGTCCAGCCCTCCACTTT.

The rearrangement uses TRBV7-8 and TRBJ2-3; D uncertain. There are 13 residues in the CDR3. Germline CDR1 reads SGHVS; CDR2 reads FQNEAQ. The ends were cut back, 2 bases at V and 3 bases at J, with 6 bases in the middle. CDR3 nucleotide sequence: TGTGCCAGCAGCTTACTAGATACAGATACGCAGTATTTT. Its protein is CASSLLDTDTQYF. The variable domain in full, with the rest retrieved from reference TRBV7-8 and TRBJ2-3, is GAGVSQSPRYKVAKRGQDVALRCDPISGHVSLFWYQQALGQGPEFLTYFQNEAQLDKSGLPSDRFFAERPEGSVSTLKIQRTQQEDSAVYLCASSLLDTDTQYFGPGTRLTVL.

In nucleotides, the CDR3 is TGTGCCAGCAGCCAAGGACTAGACAGTTTCTCACCCCTCCACTTT. It is translated as CASSQGLDSFSPLHF. The genes are TRBV3-1 (or the pseudogene TRBV3-2) and TRBJ1-6, with D perhaps TRBD1 (5 bases). The ends were cut back, 1 base at V and 10 bases at J, with 14 bases in the middle. Germline lookup yields CDR1 LGHDT and CDR2 YNNKEL (reference sequence). The CDR3 consists of 15 residues.

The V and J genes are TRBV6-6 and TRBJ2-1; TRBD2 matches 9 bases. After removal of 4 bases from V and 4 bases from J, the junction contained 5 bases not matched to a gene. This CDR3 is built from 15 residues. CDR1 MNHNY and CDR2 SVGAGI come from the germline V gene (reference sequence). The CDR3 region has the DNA TGTGCCAGCAGTTCAAGCGGGAGGCGGTACAATGAGCAGTTCTTC. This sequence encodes CASSSSGRRYNEQFF.

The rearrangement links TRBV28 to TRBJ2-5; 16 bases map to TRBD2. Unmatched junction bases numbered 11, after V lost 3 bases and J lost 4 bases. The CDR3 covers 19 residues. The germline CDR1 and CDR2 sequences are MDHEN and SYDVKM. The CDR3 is CASSFQRGLAGGYGETQYF. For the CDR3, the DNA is TGTGCCAGCAGTTTCCAACGGGGACTAGCGGGAGGGTATGGAGAGACCCAGTACTTC.

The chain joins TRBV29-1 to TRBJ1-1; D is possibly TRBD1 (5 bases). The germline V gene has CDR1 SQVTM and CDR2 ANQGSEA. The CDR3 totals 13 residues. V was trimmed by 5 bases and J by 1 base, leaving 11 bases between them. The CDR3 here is CSVRDPTNTEAFF. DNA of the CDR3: TGCAGCGTTAGGGACCCGACGAACACTGAAGCTTTCTTT.

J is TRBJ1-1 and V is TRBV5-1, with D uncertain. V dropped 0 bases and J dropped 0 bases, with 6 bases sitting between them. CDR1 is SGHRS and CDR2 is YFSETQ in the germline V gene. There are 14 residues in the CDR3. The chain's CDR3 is CASSLGTLNTEAFF. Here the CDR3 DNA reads TGCGCCAGCAGCTTGGGAACACTGAACACTGAAGCTTTCTTT.

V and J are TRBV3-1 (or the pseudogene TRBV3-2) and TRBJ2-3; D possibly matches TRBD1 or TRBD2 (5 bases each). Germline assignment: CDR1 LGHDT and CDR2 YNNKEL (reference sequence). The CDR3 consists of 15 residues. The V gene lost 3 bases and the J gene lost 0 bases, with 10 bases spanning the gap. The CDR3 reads CASSQRGASTDTQYF. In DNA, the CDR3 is TGTGCCAGCAGCCAGAGAGGGGCTAGCACAGATACGCAGTATTTT.

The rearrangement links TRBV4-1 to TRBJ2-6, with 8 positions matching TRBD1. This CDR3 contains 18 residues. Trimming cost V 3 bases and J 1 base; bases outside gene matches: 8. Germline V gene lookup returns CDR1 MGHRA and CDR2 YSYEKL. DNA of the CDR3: TGCGCCAGCAGCCACGGCGGACAGGGAACTTCTGGGGCCAACGTCCTGACTTTC. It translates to CASSHGGQGTSGANVLTF.

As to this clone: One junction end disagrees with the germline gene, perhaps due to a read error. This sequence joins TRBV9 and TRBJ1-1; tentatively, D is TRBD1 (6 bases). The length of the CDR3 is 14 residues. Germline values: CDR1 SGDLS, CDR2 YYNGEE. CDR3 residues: CASSVGQGNAEAFF. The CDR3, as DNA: TGTGCCAGCAGCGTAGGGCAGGGGAACGCTGAAGCTTTCTTT.

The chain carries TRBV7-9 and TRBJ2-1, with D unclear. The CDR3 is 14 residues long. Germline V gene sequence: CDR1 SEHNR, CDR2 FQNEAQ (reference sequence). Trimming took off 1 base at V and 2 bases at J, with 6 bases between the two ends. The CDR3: CASSLESAYNEQFF. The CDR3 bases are TGTGCCAGCAGCTTAGAGTCGGCCTACAATGAGCAGTTCTTC.

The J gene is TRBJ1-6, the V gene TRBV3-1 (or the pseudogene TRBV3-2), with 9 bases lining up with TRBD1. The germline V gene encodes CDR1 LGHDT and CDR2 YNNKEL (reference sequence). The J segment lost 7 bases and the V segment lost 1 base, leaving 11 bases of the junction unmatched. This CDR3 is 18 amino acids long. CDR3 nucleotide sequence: TGTGCCAGCAGCCAAGTTATATCTGGGACAGGGTACAATTCACCCCTCCACTTT. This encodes CASSQVISGTGYNSPLHF.

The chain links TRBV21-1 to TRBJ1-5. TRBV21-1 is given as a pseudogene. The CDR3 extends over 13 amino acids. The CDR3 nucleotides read TGTGCCAGCAGCAAAAAAATCAATCAGCCCCAGCATTTT. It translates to CASSKKINQPQHF.

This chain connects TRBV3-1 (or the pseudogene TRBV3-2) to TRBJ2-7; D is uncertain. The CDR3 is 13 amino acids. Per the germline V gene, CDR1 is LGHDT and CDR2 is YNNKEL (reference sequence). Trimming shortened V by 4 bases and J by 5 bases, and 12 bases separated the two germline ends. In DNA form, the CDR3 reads TGTGCCAGCAGCCCGGGTAGTTTCGACGAGCAGTACTTC. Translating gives CASSPGSFDEQYF.

The CDR3 bases are TGTGCCAGCGGCCGGGACGGTGCAAGCAATCAGCCCCAGCATTTT. Amino acids: CASGRDGASNQPQHF. The gene calls are TRBV6-5 and TRBJ1-5; TRBD1 is a possible D gene (5 bases). CDR3 length equals 15 residues. The germline V and J ends were trimmed by 8 bases and 1 base, with 15 bases remaining between them. Germline V lookup: CDR1 MNHEY, CDR2 SVGAGI.

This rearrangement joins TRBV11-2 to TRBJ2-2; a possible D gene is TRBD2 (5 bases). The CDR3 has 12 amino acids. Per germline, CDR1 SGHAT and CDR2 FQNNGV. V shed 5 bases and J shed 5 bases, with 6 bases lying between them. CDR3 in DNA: TGTGCCAGCAGCCCGGGGACCGGGGAGCTGTTTTTT. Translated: CASSPGTGELFF.

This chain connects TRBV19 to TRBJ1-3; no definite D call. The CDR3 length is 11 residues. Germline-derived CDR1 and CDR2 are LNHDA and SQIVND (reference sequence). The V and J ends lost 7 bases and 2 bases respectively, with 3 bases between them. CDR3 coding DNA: TGTGCCAGTATAACTGGAAACACCATATATTTT. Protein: CASITGNTIYF.

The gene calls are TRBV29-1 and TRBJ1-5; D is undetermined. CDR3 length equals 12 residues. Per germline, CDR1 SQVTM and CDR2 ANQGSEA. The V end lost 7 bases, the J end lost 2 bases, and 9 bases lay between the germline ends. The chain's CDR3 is CSAGDGNQPQHF. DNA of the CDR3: TGCAGCGCTGGGGATGGCAATCAGCCCCAGCATTTT.